This TCR beta chain was documented in a study of blood T cell repertoires in COVID-19 (dated by TCRdb to 2018 to 2021). In the study overall: Samples covering the acute and convalescent phases of COVID-19 were provided by collaborators in the United States, Italy and Spain. The prospective study material was composed of cDNA or gDNA derived from T cells, B-cell-depleted T cells, or PBMCs. The dataset comprised deeply sampled blood TCRbeta repertoires from subjects exposed to, actively infected with, or recovered from COVID-19. The repertoires were made available in a free public database intended to serve as a resource for research on the immune response to SARS-CoV-2. The samples were drawn from the first 160 participants of the ongoing ImmuneRACE study and from roughly 1,300 subjects provided by 6 global collaborators. A de-identified subject ID, COVID-19 status, age in years and sex were almost always included in the sample metadata. Where available, HLA class I and class II types were obtained from metadata supplied by the sample provider rather than from assay-based typing. Points the paper makes about the study in general: Clinical and demographic metadata were provided uncurated, with the amount varying by source and participant.

Another Seattle source contributed samples from volunteer blood donors who had recovered from COVID-19. Each collaborating institution followed its own protocols to collect whole blood in K2EDTA tubes. For TCRbeta analysis, collaborators shipped samples as frozen whole blood, isolated PBMCs, or DNA extracted from either of those sample types. TCRbeta CDR3 regions were amplified from genomic DNA using the immunoSEQ Assay, a bias-controlled multiplex PCR. The published analysis was carried out like this. The number of nucleated cells in each sample was estimated from the amplification of reference gene primers within the assay. To quantify the absolute abundance of each unique TCRbeta CDR3 rearrangement, sequence reads were collapsed and filtered. Productive Simpson clonality was computed per sample as the square root of Simpson's diversity index over productive rearrangements. This is the immuneACCESS table as TCRdb keeps it, with only in-frame sequences that have V and J called. A part of the clones is gone; compared with another copy, unresolved V genes explain less than half, and the rest is unexplained. The D gene and trimming were derived from the DNA, and the V and J assignments and clone size from that table. For this sample there are over 200,000 clones; nearly 90% appear just once. The top ten clonotypes cover over 9.5% of the sample.

This clone has just a few counts. Its recognized antigen is unknown. Base qualities were left out, and no much larger clone turns up one base away. CDR3 length: 13 amino acids, cysteine to phenylalanine. Just CDR3 DNA is preserved here, 39 bases in frame from base 1. CDR1 and CDR2, per the germline V gene (reference sequence), are GTSNPN and SVGIG. V is cut back by 5 bases and J by 3 bases, with 3 bases in the junction unmatched. Sequenced sample: peripheral blood. The origin of this receptor is a young woman who had recovered from COVID-19. The chain links TRBV30 with TRBJ1-3, with 8 bases aligning to TRBD1. The CDR3 here reads CAWQGAGGNTIYF. The nucleotides read TGTGCCTGGCAGGGGGCGGGTGGAAACACCATATATTTT. Here the CDR3 is joined to the reference TRBV30 and TRBJ1-3 genes, and the full variable domain is: SQTIHQWPATLVQPVGSPLSLECTVEGTSNPNLYWYRQAAGRGLQLLFYSVGIGQISSEVPQNLSASRPQDRQFILSSKKLLLSDSGFYLCAWQGAGGNTIYFGEGSWLTVV.